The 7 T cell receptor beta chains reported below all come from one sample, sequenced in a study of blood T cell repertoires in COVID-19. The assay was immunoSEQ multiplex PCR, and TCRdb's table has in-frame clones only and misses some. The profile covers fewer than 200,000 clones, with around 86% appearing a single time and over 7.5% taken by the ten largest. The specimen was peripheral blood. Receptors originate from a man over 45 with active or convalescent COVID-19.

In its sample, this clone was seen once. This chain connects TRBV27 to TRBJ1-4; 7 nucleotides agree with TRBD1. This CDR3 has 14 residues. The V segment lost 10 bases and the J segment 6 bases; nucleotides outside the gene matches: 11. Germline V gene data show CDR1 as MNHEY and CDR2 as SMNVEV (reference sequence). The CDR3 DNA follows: TGTGCCACCAAGGGGGTCGGGACAGATGAAAAACTGTTTTTT. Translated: CATKGVGTDEKLFF. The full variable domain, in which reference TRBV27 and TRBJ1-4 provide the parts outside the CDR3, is EAQVTQNPRYLITVTGKKLTVTCSQNMNHEYMSWYRQDPGLGLRQIYYSMNVEVTDKGDVPEGYKVSRKEKRNFPLILESPSPNQTSLYFCATKGVGTDEKLFFGSGTQLSVL.

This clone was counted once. The chain's CDR3 is CASSIGGTGVNQPQHF. CDR3 nucleotides: TGTGCCAGTAGTATAGGGGGGACAGGGGTAAATCAGCCCCAGCATTTT. This chain uses TRBV19 with TRBJ1-5, with TRBD1 matching 10 bases. The junction had 4 bases not matched to a gene; V was cut back by 1 base and J by 4 bases. Germline V gene data show CDR1 as LNHDA and CDR2 as SQIVND (reference sequence). The CDR3 has 16 amino acids.

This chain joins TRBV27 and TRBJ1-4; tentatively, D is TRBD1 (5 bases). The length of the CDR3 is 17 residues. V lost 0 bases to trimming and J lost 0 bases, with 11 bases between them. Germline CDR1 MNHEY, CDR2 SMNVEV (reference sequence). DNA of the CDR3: TGTGCCAGCAGTTTATCATTCGGGGGGGCAACTAATGAAAAACTGTTTTTT. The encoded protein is CASSLSFGGATNEKLFF.

The CDR3 DNA reads as TGTGCCACTAGAAGTATTCAGGTTGGAACTGAAGCTTTCTTT. Translating gives CATRSIQVGTEAFF. V usage is TRBV19 and J usage is TRBJ1-1; D remains unclear. The CDR3 is made up of 14 amino acids. Trimming stripped 10 bases from V and 5 bases from J, with 20 bases between. Per the germline V gene, CDR1 is LNHDA and CDR2 is SQIVND (reference sequence).

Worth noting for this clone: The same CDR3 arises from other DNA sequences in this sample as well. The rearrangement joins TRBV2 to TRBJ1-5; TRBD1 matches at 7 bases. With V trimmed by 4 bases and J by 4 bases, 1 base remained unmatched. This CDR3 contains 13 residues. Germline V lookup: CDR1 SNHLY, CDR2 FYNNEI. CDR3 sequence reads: CASSGDSNQPQHF. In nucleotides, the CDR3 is TGTGCCAGCAGTGGGGACAGTAATCAGCCCCAGCATTTT.

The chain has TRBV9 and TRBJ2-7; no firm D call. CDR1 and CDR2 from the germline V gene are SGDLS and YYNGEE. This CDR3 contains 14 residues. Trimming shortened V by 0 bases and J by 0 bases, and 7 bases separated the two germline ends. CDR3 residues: CASSVGVTSYEQYF. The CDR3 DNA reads TGTGCCAGCAGCGTAGGCGTCACCTCCTACGAGCAGTACTTC. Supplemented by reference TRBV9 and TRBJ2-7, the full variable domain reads DSGVTQTPKHLITATGQRVTLRCSPRSGDLSVYWYQQSLDQGLQFLIQYYNGEERAKGNILERFSAQQFPDLHSELNLSSLELGDSALYFCASSVGVTSYEQYFGPGTRLTVT.

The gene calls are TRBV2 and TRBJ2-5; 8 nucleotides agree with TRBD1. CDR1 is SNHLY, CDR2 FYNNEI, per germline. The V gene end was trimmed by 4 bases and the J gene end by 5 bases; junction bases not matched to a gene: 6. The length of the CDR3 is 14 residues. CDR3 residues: CASSAARGRETQYF. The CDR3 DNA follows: TGTGCCAGCAGTGCCGCCAGGGGGCGGGAGACCCAGTACTTC.